Reported below is one TCR beta chain. What it recognizes is unknown. The junction differs from germline at one of its ends, possibly a read error. This entry is derived from a study of tumor-infiltrating lymphocytes in primary liver carcinoma. Study in general: Tumors were staged T1-T3 N0M0 and measured 4.2 to 10 cm across.

From unsorted bulk tissue weighing roughly 18-30 mg, DNA and RNA were co-extracted. Study results and limitations: Reduced overlap was seen in tumor-adjacent and tumor-blood pairs versus tumor region pairs.

Synthesis of TCR beta cDNA was carried out from around 500 ng total RNA with a constant-region primer. Three rounds of nested multiplex PCR with slightly modified ARM-PCR produced TCR beta libraries. TCRdb recomputed calls from the multiplex PCR reads with MiXCR, one row per CDR3 protein. This sample has approximately 190,000 distinct CDR3 sequences, with 85% found just once. This clonotype was obtained from a middle-aged man with primary liver carcinoma and hepatitis B virus infection. The sequencing sample was made of tumor tissue from primary liver carcinoma.

The chain's CDR3 is CVSSLASLQGKGEQYF. The DNA of the CDR3 is TGTGTCAGCAGCTTAGCGTCCCTCCAAGGGAAGGGCGAGCAGTATTTC. The chain recombines TRBV7-8 with TRBJ2-7; tentatively, D is TRBD2 (5 bases). CDR1 is SGHVS, CDR2 FQNEAQ, per germline. This CDR3 spans 16 amino acids.